The entry below describes one TCR beta chain. The data were obtained in a study of TIL therapy for anti-PD-1-resistant metastatic lung cancer. This CDR3 contains 15 residues. The V end lost 1 base, the J end lost 8 bases, and 14 bases lay between the germline ends. CDR1 is SNHLY, CDR2 FYNNEI, per germline. The libraries were made with immunoSEQ v3. Here immunoSEQ multiplex PCR was the method, and the copy in TCRdb shows in-frame clones only, minus some. The sample consists of 15,000 to 20,000 clones, around 82% of them appearing once. Time point of the sample: pre-treatment sample, taken before nivolumab and TIL therapy. Adults with stage 4 NSCLC were enrolled in a phase I trial.

The chain links TRBV2 to TRBJ1-4; tentative D call: TRBD1 (6 bases). The sample was blood, taken at baseline. The TCR was taken from a person between 25 and 80 years old with non-small cell lung cancer. The CDR3 DNA reads as TGTGCCAGCAGTGAAGTTAGGTCAGGGGAAGAAAAACTGTTTTTT. Its protein product is CASSEVRSGEEKLFF.